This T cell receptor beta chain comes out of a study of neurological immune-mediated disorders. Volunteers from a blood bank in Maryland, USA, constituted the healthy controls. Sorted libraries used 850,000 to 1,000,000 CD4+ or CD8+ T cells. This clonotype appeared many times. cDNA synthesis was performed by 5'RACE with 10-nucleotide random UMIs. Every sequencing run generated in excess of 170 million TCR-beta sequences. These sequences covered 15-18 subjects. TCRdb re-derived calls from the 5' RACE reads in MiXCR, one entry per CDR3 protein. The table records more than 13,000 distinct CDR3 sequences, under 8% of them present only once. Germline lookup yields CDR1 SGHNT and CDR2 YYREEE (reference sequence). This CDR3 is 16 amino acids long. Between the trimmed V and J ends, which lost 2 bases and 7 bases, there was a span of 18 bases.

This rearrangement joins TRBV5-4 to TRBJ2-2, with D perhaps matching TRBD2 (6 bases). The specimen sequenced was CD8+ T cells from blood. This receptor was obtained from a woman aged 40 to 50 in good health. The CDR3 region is CASSFRFRGLNGELFF. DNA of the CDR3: TGTGCCAGCAGCTTTCGTTTCCGGGGGTTGAACGGGGAGCTGTTTTTT.